These T cell receptor beta chains were read from a single sample in a study of breast tumors, draining lymph nodes, adjacent tissues. One entry per CDR3 protein results from TCRdb running MiXCR on the multiplex PCR reads. The data contain about 180,000 distinct CDR3 sequences, around 35% of them singletons. Sequenced: axillary lymph node tissue. These receptors originate from a female donor with breast cancer. Some clones in this sample may be carry-over from other donors' samples. Each CDR3 is given with its conserved first and last residue. A D gene is named only where the DNA matches it firmly. Clone size is stated in some rows and not others, as once, few, many or a class when expanded.

clone_size,j_call,v_call,d_call,cdr3_aa,cdr3_nt
many,TRBJ1-2,TRBV6-1,TRBD1,CASSETGGYGYTF,TGTGCCAGCAGTGAAACAGGGGGCTATGGCTACACCTTC
NA,TRBJ1-4,TRBV7-9,NA,CASRVAGVYEKLFF,TGTGCCAGCAGAGTAGCGGGAGTCTACGAAAAACTGTTTTTT
many,TRBJ2-2,TRBV11-2,TRBD2,CASSVRGVVMGELFF,TGTGCCAGCAGCGTGCGGGGGGTAGTTATGGGGGAGCTGTTTTTT
many,TRBJ1-1,TRBV2,NA,CASSQSLANTEAFF,TGTGCCAGCAGTCAATCCTTGGCGAACACTGAAGCTTTCTTT
many,TRBJ2-2,TRBV19,NA,CASQGRTNTGELFF,TGTGCCTCACAGGGCCGAACCAACACCGGGGAGCTGTTTTTT
many,TRBJ2-7,TRBV13,TRBD2,CASSLPGLAYEQYF,TGTGCCAGCAGCTTACCCGGACTAGCCTACGAGCAGTACTTC
NA,TRBJ1-2,TRBV19,TRBD1,CASSPTGANYGYTF,TGTGCCAGTAGTCCCACAGGGGCTAACTATGGCTACACCTTC
many,TRBJ2-7,TRBV28,TRBD2,CASSTSGRAPYEQYF,TGTGCCAGCAGTACTAGCGGGAGGGCCCCCTACGAGCAGTACTTC
NA,TRBJ1-4,TRBV9,TRBD1,CASSVGRDRGEKIFF,TGTGCCAGCAGCGTAGGTCGGGACAGGGGGGAAAAAATATTTTTT
many,TRBJ1-5,TRBV12-3/TRBV12-4,NA,CASSVQGSQPQHF,TGTGCCAGCAGTGTACAGGGTAGTCAGCCCCAGCATTTT
few,TRBJ2-1,TRBV4-1,TRBD1,CSSSQPPGTGYGGEQFF,TGCTCCAGCAGCCAACCGCCCGGGACAGGTTATGGGGGTGAGCAGTTCTTC